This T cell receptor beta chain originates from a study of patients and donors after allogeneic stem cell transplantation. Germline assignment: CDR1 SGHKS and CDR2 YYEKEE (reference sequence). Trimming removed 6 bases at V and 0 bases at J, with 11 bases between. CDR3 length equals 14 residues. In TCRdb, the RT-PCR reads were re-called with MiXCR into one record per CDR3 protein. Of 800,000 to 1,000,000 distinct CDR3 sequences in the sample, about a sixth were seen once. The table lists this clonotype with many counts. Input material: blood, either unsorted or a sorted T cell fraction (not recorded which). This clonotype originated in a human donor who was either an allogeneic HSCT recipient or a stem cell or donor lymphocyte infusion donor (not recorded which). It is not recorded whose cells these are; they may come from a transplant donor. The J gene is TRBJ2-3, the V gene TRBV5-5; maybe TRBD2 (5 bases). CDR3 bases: TGTGCCAGCACTCAGCGGAGCAGCACAGATACGCAGTATTTT. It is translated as CASTQRSSTDTQYF.